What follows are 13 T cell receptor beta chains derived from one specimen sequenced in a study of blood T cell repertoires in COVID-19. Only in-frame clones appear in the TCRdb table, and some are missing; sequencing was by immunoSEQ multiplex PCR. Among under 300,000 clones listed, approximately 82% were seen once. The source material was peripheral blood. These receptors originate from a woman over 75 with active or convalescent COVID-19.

DNA for the CDR3: TGTGCCAGCAGCCAAGCGGTCCGACTAGCGGGAGGACCTGAGCAGTTCTTC. Translated, it gives CASSQAVRLAGGPEQFF. This chain links TRBV3-1 (or the pseudogene TRBV3-2) with TRBJ2-1; TRBD2 aligns across 13 bases. This CDR3 spans 17 amino acids. V shed 1 base and J 9 bases; nucleotides not matched to a gene: 9. The germline gives CDR1 LGHDT, CDR2 YNNKEL (reference sequence).

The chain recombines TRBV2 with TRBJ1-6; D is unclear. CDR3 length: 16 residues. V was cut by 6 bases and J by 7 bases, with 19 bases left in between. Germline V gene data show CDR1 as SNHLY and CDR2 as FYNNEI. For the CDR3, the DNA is TGTGCCAGCAGGAAAGCAGGCAGCTTACAGAATTCACCCCTCCACTTT. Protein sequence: CASRKAGSLQNSPLHF.

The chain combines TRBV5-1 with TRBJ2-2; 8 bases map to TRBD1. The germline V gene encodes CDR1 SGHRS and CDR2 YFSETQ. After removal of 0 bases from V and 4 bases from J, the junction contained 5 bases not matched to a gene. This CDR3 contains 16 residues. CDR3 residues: CASSLVGRGLTGELFF. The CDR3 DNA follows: TGCGCCAGCAGCTTGGTTGGCAGGGGGCTCACCGGGGAGCTGTTTTTT.

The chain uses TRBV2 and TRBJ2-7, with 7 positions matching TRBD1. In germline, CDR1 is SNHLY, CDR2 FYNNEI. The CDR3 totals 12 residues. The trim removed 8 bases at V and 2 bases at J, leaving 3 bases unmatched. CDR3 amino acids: CASRDRAYEQYF. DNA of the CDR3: TGTGCCAGCCGGGACAGAGCCTACGAGCAGTACTTC.

CDR3 bases: TGTGCCAGTAGTACTGGACAGGGGAACACCGGGGAGCTGTTTTTT. Translating gives CASSTGQGNTGELFF. This chain links TRBV19 with TRBJ2-2; 8 bases are a match to TRBD1. Germline V gene sequence: CDR1 LNHDA, CDR2 SQIVND (reference sequence). The CDR3 runs to 15 residues. V dropped 4 bases and J dropped 1; count of bases not matched to a gene: 2. The full variable domain, in which reference TRBV19 and TRBJ2-2 provide the parts outside the CDR3, is DGGITQSPKYLFRKEGQNVTLSCEQNLNHDAMYWYRQDPGQGLRLIYYSQIVNDFQKGDIAEGYSVSREKKESFPLTVTSAQKNPTAFYLCASSTGQGNTGELFFGEGSRLTVL.

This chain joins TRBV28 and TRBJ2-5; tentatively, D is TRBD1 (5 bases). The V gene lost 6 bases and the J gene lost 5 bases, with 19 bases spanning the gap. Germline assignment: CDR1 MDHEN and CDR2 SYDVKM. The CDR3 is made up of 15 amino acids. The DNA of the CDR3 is TGTGCCAGCAGACCCCCGGCAGGGTCTCGGGAGACCCAGTACTTC. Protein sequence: CASRPPAGSRETQYF.

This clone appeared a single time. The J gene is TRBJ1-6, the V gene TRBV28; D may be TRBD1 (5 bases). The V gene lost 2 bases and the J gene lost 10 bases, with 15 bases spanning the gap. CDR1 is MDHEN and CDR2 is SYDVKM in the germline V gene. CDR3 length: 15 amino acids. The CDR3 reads CASSLPGSGQSPLHF. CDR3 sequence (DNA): TGTGCCAGCAGTTTACCAGGGTCGGGTCAATCACCCCTCCACTTT.

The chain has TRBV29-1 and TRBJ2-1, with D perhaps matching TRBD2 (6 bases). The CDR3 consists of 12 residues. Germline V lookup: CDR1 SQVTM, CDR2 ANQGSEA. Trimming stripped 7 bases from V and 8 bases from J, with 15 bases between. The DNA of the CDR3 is TGCAGCGGCGGAGGCGGGGCCCATGAGCAGTTCTTC. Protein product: CSGGGGAHEQFF.

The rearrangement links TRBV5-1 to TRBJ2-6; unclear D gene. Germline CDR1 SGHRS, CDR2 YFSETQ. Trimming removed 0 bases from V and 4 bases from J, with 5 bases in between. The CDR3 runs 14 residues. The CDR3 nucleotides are TGCGCCAGCAGCTTGGGGGCGGGGGCCAACGTCCTGACTTTC. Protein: CASSLGAGANVLTF.

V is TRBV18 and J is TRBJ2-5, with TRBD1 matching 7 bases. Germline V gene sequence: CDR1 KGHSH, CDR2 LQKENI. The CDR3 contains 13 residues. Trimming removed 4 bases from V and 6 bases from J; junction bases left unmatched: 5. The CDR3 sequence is CASSLRQGKTQYF. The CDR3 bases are TGTGCCAGCTCACTGAGACAGGGAAAGACCCAGTACTTC. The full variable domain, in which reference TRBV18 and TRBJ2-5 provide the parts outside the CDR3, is NAGVMQNPRHLVRRRGQEARLRCSPMKGHSHVYWYRQLPEEGLKFMVYLQKENIIDESGMPKERFSAEFPKEGPSILRIQQVVRGDSAAYFCASSLRQGKTQYFGPGTRLLVL.

In nucleotides, the CDR3 is TGCGCCAGCAGCTTGGGGAGGGGAAAGGCCATGAACACTGAAGCTTTCTTT. Residues: CASSLGRGKAMNTEAFF. V usage is TRBV5-1 and J usage is TRBJ1-1; weak D call: TRBD1 (5 bases). Per the germline V gene, CDR1 is SGHRS and CDR2 is YFSETQ. This CDR3 is built from 17 residues. Trimming shortened V by 0 bases and J by 0 bases, and 15 bases separated the two germline ends. The whole variable domain, filled in from reference TRBV5-1 and TRBJ1-1, reads KAGVTQTPRYLIKTRGQQVTLSCSPISGHRSVSWYQQTPGQGLQFLFEYFSETQRNKGNFPGRFSGRQFSNSRSEMNVSTLELGDSALYLCASSLGRGKAMNTEAFFGQGTRLTVV.

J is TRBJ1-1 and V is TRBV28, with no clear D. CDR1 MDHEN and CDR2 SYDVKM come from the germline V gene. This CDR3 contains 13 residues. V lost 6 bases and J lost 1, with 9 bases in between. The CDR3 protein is CASRGPGNTEAFF. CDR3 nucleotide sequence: TGTGCCAGCAGGGGCCCTGGGAACACTGAAGCTTTCTTT.

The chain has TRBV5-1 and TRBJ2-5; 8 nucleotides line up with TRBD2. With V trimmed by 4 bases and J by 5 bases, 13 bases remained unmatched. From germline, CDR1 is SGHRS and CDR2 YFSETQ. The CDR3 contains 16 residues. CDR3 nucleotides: TGCGCCAGCAGCCGCACCGGGACTAGTTTTATGGAGACCCAGTACTTC. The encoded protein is CASSRTGTSFMETQYF.